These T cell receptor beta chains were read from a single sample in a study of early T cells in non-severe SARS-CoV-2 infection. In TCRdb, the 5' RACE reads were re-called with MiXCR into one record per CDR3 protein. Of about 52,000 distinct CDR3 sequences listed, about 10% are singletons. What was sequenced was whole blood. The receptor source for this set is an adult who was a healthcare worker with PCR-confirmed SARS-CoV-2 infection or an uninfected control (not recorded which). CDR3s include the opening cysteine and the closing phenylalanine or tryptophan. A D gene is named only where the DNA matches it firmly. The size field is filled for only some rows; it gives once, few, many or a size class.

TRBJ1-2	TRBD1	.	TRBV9	CASTMTGNYGYTF	TGTGCCAGCACCATGACAGGGAACTATGGCTACACCTTC
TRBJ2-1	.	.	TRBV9	CASSVEGNSYNEQFF	TGTGCCAGCAGCGTAGAGGGGAACTCTTACAATGAGCAGTTCTTC
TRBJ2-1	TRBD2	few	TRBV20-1	CSADDPGLAGGDYNEQFF	TGCAGTGCTGACGACCCGGGACTAGCGGGAGGGGACTACAATGAGCAGTTCTTC
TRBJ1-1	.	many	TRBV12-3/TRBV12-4	CASRFNRDDTEAFF	TGTGCCAGCAGATTTAACAGGGACGACACTGAAGCTTTCTTT
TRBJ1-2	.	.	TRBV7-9	CASSPRGSSNYGYTF	TGTGCCAGCAGTCCCCGGGGGTCTTCTAACTATGGCTACACCTTC
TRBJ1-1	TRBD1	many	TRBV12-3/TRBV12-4	CASSWTGPEAFF	TGTGCCAGCAGTTGGACAGGGCCTGAAGCTTTCTTT
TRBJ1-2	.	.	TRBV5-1	CASSLAGDYGYTF	TGCGCCAGCAGCTTGGCAGGGGACTATGGCTACACCTTC
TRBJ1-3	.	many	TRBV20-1	CSARQGSSSGNTIYF	TGCAGTGCTAGACAAGGCTCTAGCTCTGGAAACACCATATATTTT
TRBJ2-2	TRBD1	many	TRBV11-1	CASAMGQGYGELFF	TGTGCCAGCGCTATGGGACAGGGATACGGGGAGCTGTTTTTT
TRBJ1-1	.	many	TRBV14	CASSQGVYKEAFF	TGTGCCAGCAGCCAAGGAGTTTACAAGGAGGCTTTCTTT
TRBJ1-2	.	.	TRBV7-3	CASSLSEGYGYTF	TGTGCCAGCAGCTTATCCGAAGGCTATGGCTACACCTTC
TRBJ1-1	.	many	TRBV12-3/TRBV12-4	CASGQGGYNTEAFF	TGTGCCAGCGGGCAGGGAGGCTATAACACTGAAGCTTTCTTT
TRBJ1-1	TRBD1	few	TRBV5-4	CASSPTGGRAEAFF	TGTGCCAGCAGCCCTACAGGGGGCAGGGCTGAAGCTTTCTTT
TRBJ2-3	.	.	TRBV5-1	CASSSGGLADTQYF	TGCGCCAGCAGCTCCGGGGGGCTCGCAGATACGCAGTATTTT
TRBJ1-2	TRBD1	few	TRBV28	CASSRQGDRGYTF	TGTGCCAGCAGTAGACAGGGGGATAGGGGCTACACCTTC
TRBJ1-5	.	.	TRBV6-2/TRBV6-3	CASSEPGGIDQPQHF	TGTGCCAGCAGTGAGCCTGGGGGAATAGATCAGCCCCAGCATTTT
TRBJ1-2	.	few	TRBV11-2	CASSPSVGGYTF	TGTGCCAGCAGCCCGTCGGTGGGTGGCTACACCTTC
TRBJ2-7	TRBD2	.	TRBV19	CASSTFAGGPYEQYF	TGTGCCAGTAGTACTTTCGCGGGGGGGCCCTACGAGCAGTACTTC
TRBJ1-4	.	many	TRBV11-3	CASSLKDWRWAKLFF	TGTGCCAGCAGCTTAAAGGACTGGCGATGGGCAAAACTGTTTTTT
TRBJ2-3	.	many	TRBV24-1	CATSDGGSDTQYF	TGTGCCACCAGTGACGGGGGCTCAGATACGCAGTATTTT
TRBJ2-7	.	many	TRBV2	CASSDRGGRYEQYF	TGTGCCAGCAGTGACCGTGGCGGCCGCTACGAGCAGTACTTC
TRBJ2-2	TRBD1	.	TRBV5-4	CASSPDRGVGELFF	TGTGCCAGCAGCCCGGACAGGGGTGTCGGGGAGCTGTTTTTT
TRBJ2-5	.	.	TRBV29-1	CSIRVGKTQYF	TGCAGCATTCGGGTGGGGAAGACCCAGTACTTC
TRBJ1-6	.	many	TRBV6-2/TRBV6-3	CASSRGYSPLHF	TGTGCCAGCAGTCGAGGGTATTCACCCCTCCACTTT
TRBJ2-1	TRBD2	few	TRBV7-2	CASSLKRDVYNEQFF	TGTGCCAGCAGCTTAAAGCGGGATGTCTACAATGAGCAGTTCTTC
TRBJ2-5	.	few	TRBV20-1	CSARDPTSMETQYF	TGCAGTGCTAGAGACCCGACTAGTATGGAGACCCAGTACTTC
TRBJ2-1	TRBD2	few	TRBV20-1	CSATGLAITSSYNEQFF	TGCAGTGCTACGGGACTAGCGATCACGAGCTCCTACAATGAGCAGTTCTTC
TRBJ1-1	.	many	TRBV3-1	CASSQEYSGNVEAFF	TGTGCCAGCAGCCAAGAATATTCGGGGAACGTTGAAGCTTTCTTT
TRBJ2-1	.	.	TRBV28	CASSQMDEQFF	TGTGCCAGCAGCCAAATGGATGAGCAGTTCTTC
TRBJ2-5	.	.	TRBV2	CASSRTSRQETQYF	TGTGCCAGCAGCCGCACTAGCAGACAAGAGACCCAGTACTTC
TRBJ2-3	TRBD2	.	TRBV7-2	CASVGGAVRTDTQYF	TGTGCCAGCGTCGGGGGGGCAGTGAGGACAGATACGCAGTATTTT
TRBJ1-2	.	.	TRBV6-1	CASRRAYGYTF	TGTGCCAGCAGGAGGGCCTATGGCTACACCTTC
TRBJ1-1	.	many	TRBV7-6	CASSFRLNTEAFF	TGTGCCAGCAGCTTTCGATTGAACACTGAAGCTTTCTTT
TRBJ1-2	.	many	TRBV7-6	CASRRGGNYGYTF	TGTGCCAGCAGAAGGGGGGGTAACTATGGCTACACCTTC
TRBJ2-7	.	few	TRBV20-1	CSAMVGPYEQYF	TGCAGTGCTATGGTGGGACCCTACGAGCAGTACTTC
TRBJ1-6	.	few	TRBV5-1	CASSLRGESYNSPLHF	TGCGCCAGCAGCTTGCGGGGAGAGTCCTATAATTCACCCCTCCACTTT
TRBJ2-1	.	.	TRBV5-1	CASSLQTGGYNEQFF	TGCGCCAGCAGCTTGCAGACAGGTGGATACAATGAGCAGTTCTTC
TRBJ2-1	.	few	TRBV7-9	CASSLDVRAGEQFF	TGTGCCAGCAGCTTAGATGTCAGGGCTGGAGAGCAGTTCTTC
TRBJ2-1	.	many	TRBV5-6	CASSFGGGAKIRFF	.
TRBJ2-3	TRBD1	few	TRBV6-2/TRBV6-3	CASSLTQFPRTGASTDTQYF	TGTGCCAGCAGTTTAACCCAGTTTCCCCGGACAGGGGCCAGCACAGATACGCAGTATTTT
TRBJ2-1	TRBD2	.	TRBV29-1	CSGRGEGEQFF	TGCAGCGGCCGTGGGGAGGGGGAGCAGTTCTTC
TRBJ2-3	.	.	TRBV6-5	CASSYRAPSLTDTQYF	TGTGCCAGCAGTTACCGGGCACCCTCCCTCACAGATACGCAGTATTTT
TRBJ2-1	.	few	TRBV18	CASSRLPDEQFF	TGTGCCAGCTCAAGGCTACCCGATGAGCAGTTCTTC
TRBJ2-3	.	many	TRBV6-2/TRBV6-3	CASRFTDTQYF	TGTGCCAGCAGATTTACAGATACGCAGTATTTT
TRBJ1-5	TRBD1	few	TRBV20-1	CSASPGPGTANQPQHF	TGCAGTGCTAGCCCGGGGCCGGGGACAGCCAATCAGCCCCAGCATTTT
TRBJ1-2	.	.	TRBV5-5	CASSLVGISNYGYTF	TGTGCCAGCAGCTTGGTAGGGATTTCTAACTATGGCTACACCTTC
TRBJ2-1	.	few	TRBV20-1	CSAPRGLDNEQFF	TGCAGTGCTCCGCGGGGGCTCGATAATGAGCAGTTCTTC
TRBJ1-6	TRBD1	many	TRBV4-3	CASRAGGAGNSPLHF	TGCGCCAGCAGAGCAGGGGGCGCCGGCAATTCACCCCTCCACTTT
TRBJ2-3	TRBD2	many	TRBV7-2	CASRAGGSLDTQYF	TGTGCCAGCCGAGCGGGCGGGAGCTTGGATACGCAGTATTTT
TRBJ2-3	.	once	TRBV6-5	CASRKYGYGTDTQYF	TGTGCCAGCAGAAAATACGGATACGGCACAGATACGCAGTATTTT
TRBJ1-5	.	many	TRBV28	CASRWDSNQPQHF	TGTGCCAGCAGGTGGGACAGCAATCAGCCCCAGCATTTT
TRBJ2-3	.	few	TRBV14	CASSQDIASRSTDTQYF	TGTGCCAGCAGCCAAGATATAGCCAGCCGGAGCACAGATACGCAGTATTTT
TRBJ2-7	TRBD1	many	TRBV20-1	CSARDPGQGPYEQYF	TGCAGTGCTAGAGATCCGGGACAGGGCCCCTACGAGCAGTACTTC
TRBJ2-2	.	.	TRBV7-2	CASSLLVTGELFF	TGTGCCAGCAGCTTGTTGGTCACCGGGGAGCTGTTTTTT
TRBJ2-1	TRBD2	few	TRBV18	CASSPPPSGGEQFF	TGTGCCAGCTCACCACCGCCTAGCGGGGGCGAGCAGTTCTTC
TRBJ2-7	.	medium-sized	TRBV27	CASSFGTGSSYEQYF	TGTGCCAGCAGTTTCGGGACGGGAAGCTCCTACGAGCAGTACTTC
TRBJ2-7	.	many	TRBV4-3	CASSQEGTAREQYF	TGCGCCAGCAGCCAAGAGGGGACGGCGAGGGAGCAGTACTTC
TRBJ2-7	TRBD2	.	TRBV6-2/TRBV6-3	CASGLAGDYEQYF	TGTGCCAGCGGTCTAGCGGGGGATTACGAGCAGTACTTC
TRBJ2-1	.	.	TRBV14	CASSQEARDYNEQFF	TGTGCCAGCAGCCAAGAAGCAAGGGACTACAATGAGCAGTTCTTC
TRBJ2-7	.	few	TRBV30	CAWSVTGKDPRRQYF	TGTGCCTGGAGTGTAACGGGAAAGGACCCCAGGCGGCAGTACTTC